The TCR beta chain under discussion was sequenced for a study of lung T cells in sarcoidosis with Löfgren's syndrome. Study in general: Analyses focused on Löfgren's syndrome patients. Overall study findings and caveats: Löfgren's syndrome patients reportedly showed greatest TRAV12-1 and TRBV2 expansion versus controls.

Germline V CDR1 and CDR2: SGHAT, FQNNGV. V was trimmed by 5 bases and J by 3 bases, leaving 10 bases between them. This CDR3 contains 13 residues. TCRdb analysed the reads with MiXCR anew, one entry per CDR3 protein. The sample gives some 19,000 distinct CDR3 sequences, roughly 21% of which show up once; 0.75% to 0.95% is in the top ten. As to this clonotype: What it binds is not known.

The sequencing sample was made of CD4+ T cells from bronchoalveolar lavage. The rearrangement links TRBV11-2 to TRBJ1-2; tentatively, D is TRBD1 (5 bases). This receptor was taken from a human donor with sarcoidosis (Löfgren's syndrome or another form), or a control subject (not recorded which). CDR3 DNA: TGTGCCAGCAGCCCGGACACCGACTATGGCTACACCTTC. It encodes CASSPDTDYGYTF.